These 9 T cell receptor beta chains came from one sample sequenced in a study of control samples from healthy donors and cancer patients. Data came from immunoSEQ multiplex PCR; TCRdb stores just in-frame clones and leaves some out. This sample yields some 170,000 clones, of which 90% to 95% are seen a single time; around 15% belongs to the top ten. Sequenced material: PBMCs. Every receptor here comes from a man aged 60 to 69 with colorectal cancer.

The rearrangement uses TRBV6-5 and TRBJ1-2, with 9 bases that match TRBD1. The germline CDR1 and CDR2 sequences are MNHEY and SVGAGI. The CDR3 runs to 14 residues. With 7 bases clipped from V and 5 bases from J, the junction kept 8 bases outside the gene matches. The CDR3 sequence is CASTTQGAEYGYTF. The CDR3 DNA sequence: TGTGCCAGCACCACACAGGGGGCAGAGTATGGCTACACCTTC.

The chain uses TRBV9 and TRBJ2-7; 8 positions match TRBD2. CDR1 and CDR2 (germline): SGDLS, YYNGEE. This CDR3 is built from 13 residues. Unmatched junction bases numbered 6, after V lost 3 bases and J lost 7 bases. The CDR3: CASSGTSRGEQYF. The DNA for the CDR3 is TGTGCCAGCAGCGGGACTAGCCGGGGTGAGCAGTACTTC.

This chain joins TRBV2 and TRBJ2-5, with 8 bases lining up with TRBD1. The CDR3 has 13 amino acids. Unmatched junction bases numbered 0, after V lost 4 bases and J lost 2 bases. Germline-derived CDR1 and CDR2 are SNHLY and FYNNEI. The CDR3 reads CASSGTGQETQYF. CDR3 coding DNA: TGTGCCAGCAGTGGGACAGGGCAAGAGACCCAGTACTTC. The full variable domain, its missing parts supplied by reference TRBV2 and TRBJ2-5, is EPEVTQTPSHQVTQMGQEVILRCVPISNHLYFYWYRQILGQKVEFLVSFYNNEISEKSEIFDDQFSVERPDGSNFTLKIRSTKLEDSAMYFCASSGTGQETQYFGPGTRLLVL.

The genes are TRBV4-1 and TRBJ2-1; the D is unclear. Trimming removed 1 base from V and 4 bases from J, with 2 bases in between. The CDR3 runs 12 residues. Germline V gene sequence: CDR1 MGHRA, CDR2 YSYEKL. The CDR3 here is CASSQGYNEQFF. In DNA form, the CDR3 reads TGCGCCAGCAGCCAAGGGTACAATGAGCAGTTCTTC.

The chain recombines TRBV9 with TRBJ1-4, with TRBD1 matching 9 bases. Unmatched junction bases numbered 10, after V lost 5 bases and J lost 8 bases. Germline lookup yields CDR1 SGDLS and CDR2 YYNGEE. The CDR3 extends over 15 amino acids. The CDR3 region has the DNA TGTGCCAGCAGGTCCGGGACAGGGACAAGGGAAAAACTGTTTTTT. Translating gives CASRSGTGTREKLFF.

J is TRBJ2-2 and V is TRBV30; D is unresolved. The CDR3 is made up of 14 amino acids. V was trimmed by 2 bases and J by 5 bases, leaving 12 bases between them. Germline loops: CDR1 GTSNPN, CDR2 SVGIG (reference sequence). CDR3 sequence (DNA): TGTGCCTGGAGTCGCGGCCTAGGGACCGGGGAGCTGTTTTTT. This sequence encodes CAWSRGLGTGELFF.

The gene calls are TRBV14 and TRBJ1-2, with D perhaps TRBD1 (5 bases). CDR3 length: 14 residues. Germline loops: CDR1 SGHDN, CDR2 FVKESK. Deletions cut 3 bases from V and 4 bases from J, with 12 bases between. CDR3 sequence reads: CASSQGVRSYGYTF. The CDR3 DNA reads as TGTGCCAGCAGCCAGGGGGTGAGGTCCTATGGCTACACCTTC.

The genes are TRBV9 and TRBJ1-1; D is unclear. Germline CDR1 is SGDLS and CDR2 is YYNGEE. This CDR3 is 13 amino acids long. V was shortened by 4 bases and J by 2 bases, with 9 bases between the two germline ends. CDR3 sequence: CASSLSLNTEAFF. The CDR3 coding sequence is TGTGCCAGCAGCCTTAGCCTTAACACTGAAGCTTTCTTT.

The CDR3 bases are TGTGCCAGCAGCTTAGCGGTCAGGGGACGAAGCGAGCAGTACTTC. Translation gives CASSLAVRGRSEQYF. This chain links TRBV11-2 with TRBJ2-7; the D gene is possibly TRBD1 (6 bases). The CDR3 runs to 15 residues. V was cut by 1 base and J by 6 bases, with 16 bases left in between. Germline CDR1 is SGHAT and CDR2 is FQNNGV.